One sample yielded the 14 T cell receptor beta chains listed below, sequenced in a study of sequential checkpoint blockade in melanoma. Regarding treatment: randomized to nivolumab then ipilimumab (arm A) or the reverse (arm B). Clones were read by immunoSEQ multiplex PCR, and TCRdb kept only the in-frame ones, dropping some. This sample has 30,000 to 40,000 clones, with approximately 84% found just once. The specimen was CD8+ T cells sorted from blood (inferred from file names), collected from a patient given nivolumab and ipilimumab in sequence. Receptors were obtained from a human donor with melanoma.

This chain links TRBV5-4 with TRBJ1-2; perhaps TRBD1 as D (5 bases). CDR3 size: 13 residues. The germline V and J ends were trimmed by 1 base and 6 bases, with 10 bases remaining between them. Looked up from germline, CDR1 is SGHNT and CDR2 is YYREEE (reference sequence). The CDR3 bases are TGTGCCAGCAGCTTGAAGGGGTTGGATGGCTACACCTTC. Translating it yields CASSLKGLDGYTF.

This clone has just a few counts. V is TRBV5-1 and J is TRBJ2-7, with 9 bases aligning to TRBD2. Germline lookup yields CDR1 SGHRS and CDR2 YFSETQ. V lost 0 bases, J lost 2 bases, and 12 bases stayed unmatched. The CDR3 is made up of 18 amino acids. CDR3 sequence (DNA): TGCGCCAGCAGCTTGGCCGTCTTCGCGGGAGGGACTACCTACGAGCAGTACTTC. It yields the protein CASSLAVFAGGTTYEQYF.

V and J are TRBV23-1 and TRBJ1-2, with a possible D match to TRBD1 (5 bases). Being an ORF, TRBV23-1 has a function that is uncertain. V lost 0 bases to trimming and J lost 4 bases, with 24 bases between them. The CDR3 loop spans 19 amino acids. CDR3 amino acids: CASSQSRPCGPGRTYGYTF. The CDR3 region has the DNA TGCGCCAGCAGTCAATCGAGACCCTGCGGTCCAGGGAGGACCTATGGCTACACCTTC.

The rearrangement links TRBV19 to TRBJ2-1; the D gene is possibly TRBD2 (5 bases). Trimming removed 5 bases at V and 9 bases at J, with 14 bases between. CDR3 size: 13 residues. Germline loops: CDR1 LNHDA, CDR2 SQIVND (reference sequence). CDR3 nucleotides: TGTGCCAGTAGTGCCCCGGGGTCCGGTGAGCAGTTCTTC. Its protein product is CASSAPGSGEQFF.

The V call is TRBV6-1, the J call TRBJ2-5; D might be TRBD1 (6 bases). Between the trimmed V and J ends, which lost 7 bases and 5 bases, there was a span of 20 bases. Germline V gene data show CDR1 as MNHNS and CDR2 as SASEGT. This CDR3 is built from 15 residues. CDR3 DNA sequence: TGTGCCAGCATTGACGCGGACAGTTGGGGGGAGACCCAGTACTTC. Its protein product is CASIDADSWGETQYF.

The genes are TRBV7-6 and TRBJ1-4; 7 bases align to TRBD1. The trim removed 5 bases at V and 2 bases at J, leaving 5 bases unmatched. CDR1 SGHVS and CDR2 FNYEAQ come from the germline V gene. This CDR3 is built from 15 residues. In nucleotides, the CDR3 is TGTGCCAGCAGCCTACACAGGGGCACTAATGAAAAACTGTTTTTT. Protein product: CASSLHRGTNEKLFF.

This sequence joins TRBV6-5 and TRBJ1-2; 7 bases align to TRBD1. V was clipped by 0 bases and J by 6 bases; unmatched bases: 7. The CDR3 sequence is 15 residues long. CDR1 and CDR2 from the germline V gene are MNHEY and SVGAGI. The CDR3 spells CASSYSRWQGDGYTF. The DNA of the CDR3 is TGTGCCAGCAGTTACTCGCGTTGGCAGGGGGATGGCTACACCTTC.

V gene TRBV20-1 combines with J gene TRBJ1-1; no definite D call. The V gene lost 4 bases and the J gene lost 2 bases, with 5 bases spanning the gap. CDR1 is DFQATT and CDR2 is SNEGSKA in the germline V gene (reference sequence). The CDR3 runs 11 residues. CDR3 coding DNA: TGCAGTGCTATCCTAAACACTGAAGCTTTCTTT. It is translated as CSAILNTEAFF.

The chain links TRBV4-1 to TRBJ2-7; TRBD2 might be the D (5 bases). Germline V gene lookup returns CDR1 MGHRA and CDR2 YSYEKL. Trimming pared 1 base from V and 7 bases from J, leaving 17 bases between. This CDR3 contains 15 residues. CDR3: CASSQANSGLLEQYF. DNA for the CDR3: TGCGCCAGCAGCCAAGCCAACAGTGGACTCTTAGAGCAGTACTTC.

The V call is TRBV15, the J call TRBJ2-1; TRBD1 matches at 7 bases. Germline CDR1 LNHNV, CDR2 YYDKDF (reference sequence). With V trimmed by 2 bases and J by 15 bases, 7 bases remained unmatched. The CDR3 has 12 residues. The CDR3: CATSRSGTEPFF. The CDR3 DNA reads as TGTGCCACCAGCAGATCTGGGACAGAACCGTTCTTC.

The CDR3 bases are TGTGCCAGCAGTGGAGGGTTATACTATGGCTACACCTTC. Protein sequence: CASSGGLYYGYTF. This chain joins TRBV6-1 and TRBJ1-2; D is undetermined. Germline V gene lookup returns CDR1 MNHNS and CDR2 SASEGT. This CDR3 is 13 amino acids long. Trimming removed 4 bases at V and 3 bases at J, with 9 bases between.

This chain connects TRBV18 to TRBJ2-5, with D perhaps matching TRBD1 (6 bases). The J call may be in error: the DNA end matches TRBJ2-7 better. Germline CDR1 KGHSH, CDR2 LQKENI. CDR3 length: 15 residues. CDR3 in DNA: TGTGCCAGCTCACCCGGTGACAGGACACCCTACGAGCAGTACTTC. This codes for CASSPGDRTPYEQYF.

This clone occurred a few times. The V gene is TRBV2, the J gene TRBJ2-7; TRBD1 matches at 7 bases. Germline V lookup: CDR1 SNHLY, CDR2 FYNNEI. The CDR3 has 14 amino acids. With 6 bases clipped from V and 2 bases from J, the junction kept 7 bases outside the gene matches. The DNA of the CDR3 is TGTGCCAGCAGACCCCGGGACAGACCCTACGAGCAGTACTTC. It specifies CASRPRDRPYEQYF.

The gene calls are TRBV4-1 and TRBJ2-7; D remains ambiguous. This CDR3 contains 15 residues. V shed 1 base and J shed 0 bases, with 10 bases lying between them. Germline CDR1 is MGHRA and CDR2 is YSYEKL. The CDR3 DNA follows: TGCGCCAGCAGCCAAGTCCAGGCCAGCTCCTACGAGCAGTACTTC. It yields the protein CASSQVQASSYEQYF.